The entry below gives a single TCR beta chain sequence along with its context. Its target is unknown. Carried by the TCR beta cDNA libraries were unique molecular identifiers. TCRdb recomputed calls from the PCR reads with MiXCR, one row per CDR3 protein. The sample holds some 800,000 distinct CDR3 sequences, roughly 46% seen once. With 1 base removed from V and 2 bases from J, the gap between germline ends came to 9 bases. Germline lookup yields CDR1 SQVTM and CDR2 ANQGSEA. The CDR3 sequence is 13 residues long. These data originate in a study of post-analysis software for immune sequencing data. Study background: There were relapsing-remitting, secondary progressive and progressive-relapsing multiple sclerosis among the disease courses included. Study-wide findings and caveats: Controls had significantly higher normalized Chao1 diversity than multiple sclerosis patients. Controls showed lower frequencies than patients for several TRBV segments, and TRBV5-6, TRBV5-1 and TRBV20-1 were among these.

The chain recombines TRBV29-1 with TRBJ2-7; no reliable D call. Sequenced input: blood. The TCR was taken from a girl between 10 and 17 years old with multiple sclerosis. CDR3 region: CSVEGGITYEQYF. DNA for the CDR3: TGCAGCGTTGAAGGTGGCATCACCTACGAGCAGTACTTC.